A selection of T cell receptor beta chains follows, all from one sample in a study of T cell responses to AZD1222 COVID-19 vaccine. Measured with immunoSEQ multiplex PCR; TCRdb has only the in-frame clones, and not every one. The data hold roughly 170,000 clones, with approximately 90% observed a single time. This specimen was peripheral blood, taken on day 0 of AZD1222 vaccination. The receptors were sampled from an adult in good health. The CDR3 runs from the conserved cysteine through the conserved F or W. A D gene is named only where the DNA matches it firmly. Part of the rows lack a size; the others show once, few, many or a class for expanded clones.

TGTGCCAGCAGCCAAGGTTACGAGCAGTACTTC CASSQGYEQYF TRBJ2-7 - - TRBV3-1/TRBV3-2
TGTGCCAGCAGCTTGCCGAATAACTATGGCTACACCTTC CASSLPNNYGYTF TRBJ1-2 - - TRBV7-2
TGTGCCAGCAGCTTGTCCGGCAACACTGAAGCTTTCTTT CASSLSGNTEAFF TRBJ1-1 - - TRBV11-3
TGTGCCAGCAGTAGCACCGGGACAGGTCACACCGGGGAGCTGTTTTTT CASSSTGTGHTGELFF TRBJ2-2 - TRBD1 TRBV25-1
TGTGCCAGCAGTATAAGACAGGGGGCGAAGAACGAGCAGTACTTC CASSIRQGAKNEQYF TRBJ2-7 - TRBD1 TRBV27
TGTGCCATCAGTGAGTCGATAGTGGGGACTAGGGTGGCAGATACGCAGTATTTT CAISESIVGTRVADTQYF TRBJ2-3 - TRBD2 TRBV10-3
TGTGCCAGCAGCGCCCCGGGGGGGGCCAACTACGAGCAGTACTTC CASSAPGGANYEQYF TRBJ2-7 - TRBD2 TRBV7-9
TGTGCCAGCGGTAGGAGGGAGCAGTTCTTC CASGRREQFF TRBJ2-1 - - TRBV6-5
TGTGCCAGCAGCTTAGCCCCAGTAACCTCCTACGAGCAGTACTTC CASSLAPVTSYEQYF TRBJ2-7 - - TRBV7-3
TGCAGCGTTGTCTCCGCAGGGTGGGACACTGAAGCTTTCTTT CSVVSAGWDTEAFF TRBJ1-1 - - TRBV29-1
TGTGCCAGCAGCCGGGACATGAACACTGAAGCTTTCTTT CASSRDMNTEAFF TRBJ1-1 - - TRBV7-2
TGTGCCAGCAGCCTAGGGACAGGGGGATATTCACCCCTCCACTTT CASSLGTGGYSPLHF TRBJ1-6 - TRBD1 TRBV7-8
TGTGCCAGTAGTTCTTCCGGGACAGGGGGGCCCCAGCATTTT CASSSSGTGGPQHF TRBJ1-5 - TRBD1 TRBV19
TGTGCCAGCCGACTGATACAGTTAGATAATTCACCCCTCCACTTT CASRLIQLDNSPLHF TRBJ1-6 - - TRBV27
TGTGCCAGCAGTCCCCTGGTGGGGCCCTCTCAGACCCAGTACTTC CASSPLVGPSQTQYF TRBJ2-5 - - TRBV27
TGTGCCAGCAGCTCCGGGGGGGCCGGTACAGATACGCAGTATTTT CASSSGGAGTDTQYF TRBJ2-3 - TRBD2 TRBV7-3
TGCAGCGTTGGGACAGGGGGTTCGTACGAGCAGTACTTC CSVGTGGSYEQYF TRBJ2-7 once TRBD1 TRBV29-1
TGTGCCAGCAGCCTCCAGGGTAGGGGTGATCAGCCCCAGCATTTT CASSLQGRGDQPQHF TRBJ1-5 - - TRBV7-9
TGTGCCAGCAGCTTGGACTCAGCGGCCTGGGGCTATGGCTACACCTTC CASSLDSAAWGYGYTF TRBJ1-2 once - TRBV5-4
TGTGCCAGCCGGGACTCCTTCATTTCTGGCTACACCTTC CASRDSFISGYTF TRBJ1-2 - - TRBV7-9
TGTGCCAGCAGCGTAGAGTTAGCGGGGGGCCTAAGTCATACGCAGTATTTT CASSVELAGGLSHTQYF TRBJ2-3 - TRBD2 TRBV9
TGTGCCAGTGGACATAGCGGGGGCCTTTCCTACGAGCAGTACTTC CASGHSGGLSYEQYF TRBJ2-7 - TRBD2 TRBV19
TGTGCCTGGACCCAAACGGTCGGGGGGGGCTCCTACGAGCAGTACTTC CAWTQTVGGGSYEQYF TRBJ2-7 - TRBD2 TRBV30
TGTGCCAGCAGCCTCCTAGCGGGGGGAACCGGGGAGCTGTTTTTT CASSLLAGGTGELFF TRBJ2-2 - TRBD2 TRBV6-2/TRBV6-3